The rows below give T cell receptor beta chains drawn from one sample of a study of T cells in localized non-small cell lung cancer. Method: immunoSEQ multiplex PCR; TCRdb's copy keeps in-frame clones and lacks some. The table has 100,000 to 150,000 clones, more than 80% seen once. The sequencing here drew on peripheral blood, taken before any cancer treatment. The receptors here all came from a female donor older than 55 with stage I lung adenocarcinoma. Both conserved end residues are part of each CDR3. D genes are given only for firm matches. The listing skips clone size in some rows; elsewhere it reads once, few, many or a size class.

j_call | d_call | v_call | clone_size | cdr3_aa | cdr3_nt
TRBJ1-2 | NA | TRBV6-4 | NA | CASSDSVGGYGGYTF | TGTGCCAGCAGTGACTCTGTGGGGGGCTACGGTGGCTACACCTTC
TRBJ2-3 | TRBD1 | TRBV19 | NA | CASSKTGGRDKGDTQYF | TGTGCCAGTAGTAAAACAGGGGGCCGGGACAAGGGGGATACGCAGTATTTT
TRBJ2-7 | NA | TRBV15 | NA | CATSRDRSGGVSLQYF | TGTGCCACCAGCAGAGATCGGTCTGGTGGAGTCTCCTTGCAGTACTTC
TRBJ2-3 | NA | TRBV18 | NA | CASSPGSGTLSTDTQYF | TGTGCCAGCTCACCGGGGTCCGGGACTTTGAGCACAGATACGCAGTATTTT
TRBJ2-7 | NA | TRBV5-6 | NA | CASSFKDEQYF | TGTGCCAGCAGCTTCAAGGACGAGCAGTACTTC
TRBJ2-1 | NA | TRBV28 | NA | CASSLIGGGRANEQFF | TGTGCCAGCAGTTTGATAGGGGGCGGGAGAGCTAATGAGCAGTTCTTC
TRBJ2-1 | TRBD2 | TRBV7-3 | NA | CASSSWRLADSYNEQFF | TGTGCCAGCAGCTCCTGGCGGCTAGCGGACTCCTACAATGAGCAGTTCTTC
TRBJ2-2 | NA | TRBV5-4 | NA | CASSLALRQTGELFF | TGTGCCAGCAGCTTGGCACTGCGGCAGACCGGGGAGCTGTTTTTT
TRBJ1-1 | NA | TRBV25-1 | NA | CASSEGTMNTEAFF | TGTGCCAGCAGTGAAGGGACAATGAACACTGAAGCTTTCTTT
TRBJ2-2 | TRBD2 | TRBV15 | NA | CATRTGLASTGELFF | TGTGCCACCAGGACGGGACTAGCTTCCACCGGGGAGCTGTTTTTT
TRBJ2-5 | NA | TRBV28 | NA | CASTWARRPLETQYF | TGTGCCAGCACGTGGGCCCGACGTCCATTAGAGACCCAGTACTTC
TRBJ1-3 | NA | TRBV5-6 | once | CASSLPTGSGNTIYF | TGTGCCAGCAGCTTACCCACAGGGTCTGGAAACACCATATATTTT
TRBJ1-3 | NA | TRBV28 | NA | CASSPTGARGSGNTIYF | TGTGCCAGCAGTCCTACCGGGGCCAGGGGCTCTGGAAACACCATATATTTT